What follows are 17 T cell receptor beta chains derived from one specimen sequenced in a study of beta chain features in type 1 diabetes. The whole isolated RNA underwent reverse transcription, so sequencing captured expressed TCRB transcripts. Assay used: immunoSEQ multiplex PCR; TCRdb lists only in-frame clones, some missing. The profile covers 15,000 to 19,000 clones, with approximately 45% appearing a single time and 0.53% taken by the ten largest. The specimen sequenced was stem cell memory CD4+ T cells from blood. The receptors come from a woman aged 40 to 49 in good health.

The rearrangement joins TRBV4-1 to TRBJ1-1, with D tentatively TRBD1 (5 bases). Germline CDR1 reads MGHRA; CDR2 reads YSYEKL. Trimming shortened V by 1 base and J by 1 base, and 10 bases separated the two germline ends. The CDR3 has 15 residues. This CDR3 is CASSQVEGTNTEAFF. The CDR3 nucleotides read TGCGCCAGCAGCCAAGTGGAGGGGACGAACACTGAAGCTTTCTTT.

This sequence joins TRBV4-2 and TRBJ2-3; D unclear. V was shortened by 5 bases and J by 2 bases, with 11 bases between the two germline ends. Germline V gene lookup returns CDR1 LGHNA and CDR2 YNFKEQ. The length of the CDR3 is 14 residues. The CDR3: CASSFRATTDTQYF. CDR3 coding DNA: TGTGCCAGCAGCTTTAGAGCCACCACAGATACGCAGTATTTT.

This clone has a handful of counts. The chain links TRBV7-9 to TRBJ1-2, with 8 bases identical to TRBD1. V trimming: 5 bases; J trimming: 4 bases; junction bases outside the gene matches: 9. CDR1 SEHNR and CDR2 FQNEAQ come from the germline V gene (reference sequence). CDR3 length: 15 residues. The CDR3 region is CASSLGQGLFYGYTF. CDR3 bases: TGTGCCAGCAGCCTAGGACAGGGCCTGTTCTATGGCTACACCTTC.

The chain combines TRBV7-9 with TRBJ2-1; 7 nucleotides match TRBD1. Germline loops: CDR1 SEHNR, CDR2 FQNEAQ (reference sequence). The CDR3 has 15 amino acids. V lost 6 bases, J lost 8 bases, and 13 bases stayed unmatched. The CDR3 spells CASSPRDRTIDEQFF. CDR3 sequence (DNA): TGTGCCAGCAGTCCCCGGGACAGAACGATCGATGAGCAGTTCTTC.

V gene TRBV2 combines with J gene TRBJ1-1, with no clear D. Trimming removed 7 bases from V and 5 bases from J, with 11 bases in between. The CDR3 has 12 amino acids. In germline, CDR1 is SNHLY, CDR2 FYNNEI. CDR3 sequence (DNA): TGTGCCAGCAATCTAGTCCAGACTGAAGCTTTCTTT. It encodes CASNLVQTEAFF.

This rearrangement joins TRBV2 to TRBJ2-3; 12 bases align to TRBD2. After removal of 11 bases from V and 2 bases from J, the junction contained 8 bases not matched to a gene. Germline values: CDR1 SNHLY, CDR2 FYNNEI. The CDR3 extends over 15 amino acids. The CDR3 region has the DNA TGTGCCGGGAAAACTAGCGGGGGGAACACAGATACGCAGTATTTT. Encoded protein: CAGKTSGGNTDTQYF.

The CDR3 coding sequence is TGTGCCAGCAGGGAGAACATGAACACTGAAGCTTTCTTT. Its translation: CASRENMNTEAFF. This chain joins TRBV6-1 and TRBJ1-1; D unresolved. Germline lookup yields CDR1 MNHNS and CDR2 SASEGT. V dropped 6 bases and J dropped 0 bases, with 8 bases sitting between them. The length of the CDR3 is 13 residues.

This clone has just one count. The genes are TRBV6-1 and TRBJ1-2; D is possibly TRBD1 (5 bases). This CDR3 has 15 residues. Germline values: CDR1 MNHNS, CDR2 SASEGT. Trimming removed 6 bases from V and 0 bases from J, with 14 bases in between. CDR3 bases: TGTGCCAGCAGGGCCCCAGGGTGGACTAACTATGGCTACACCTTC. Translated: CASRAPGWTNYGYTF.

This rearrangement joins TRBV19 to TRBJ1-2; 7 bases map to TRBD1. This CDR3 has 13 residues. V dropped 8 bases and J dropped 5; count of bases not matched to a gene: 8. Germline V gene data show CDR1 as LNHDA and CDR2 as SQIVND (reference sequence). DNA of the CDR3: TGTGCCAGTGCCTCGGGACAGCCTTATGGCTACACCTTC. It yields the protein CASASGQPYGYTF.

The rearrangement joins TRBV2 to TRBJ2-2; D might be TRBD2 (5 bases). Trimming took off 7 bases at V and 5 bases at J, with 14 bases between the two ends. The germline V gene has CDR1 SNHLY and CDR2 FYNNEI. This CDR3 contains 14 residues. CDR3 DNA sequence: TGTGCCAGCACCTTCGACACGGGGACCGGGGAGCTGTTTTTT. This encodes CASTFDTGTGELFF.

In its sample, this clone was seen once. The chain employs TRBV27 and TRBJ1-2, with a weak D call TRBD1 (5 bases). There are 13 residues in the CDR3. Germline CDR1 is MNHEY and CDR2 is SMNVEV (reference sequence). V lost 4 bases, J lost 4 bases, and 10 bases lay in between. This chain's CDR3 is CASSWQGGYGYTF. CDR3 sequence (DNA): TGTGCCAGCAGTTGGCAGGGCGGCTATGGCTACACCTTC.

Here the CDR3 reads CASRTSQETQYF. CDR3 coding DNA: TGCGCCAGTCGGACAAGCCAAGAGACCCAGTACTTC. V usage is TRBV5-1 and J usage is TRBJ2-5; D is perhaps TRBD1 (5 bases). Germline loops: CDR1 SGHRS, CDR2 YFSETQ. CDR3 length: 12 residues. V was cut by 8 bases and J by 1 base, with 9 bases left in between.

This clone was found a few times. The chain uses TRBV4-2 and TRBJ2-7; tentatively, D is TRBD2 (6 bases). CDR1 is LGHNA, CDR2 YNFKEQ, per germline. The CDR3 totals 14 residues. V gave up 5 bases and J gave up 3 bases, with 14 bases separating them. CDR3 amino acids: CASSWGGVYYEQYF. DNA for the CDR3: TGTGCCAGCAGCTGGGGCGGGGTTTACTACGAGCAGTACTTC.

The rearrangement links TRBV29-1 to TRBJ1-2; possible D gene TRBD1, 5 bases. The germline V and J ends were trimmed by 6 bases and 3 bases, with 23 bases remaining between them. The CDR3 runs to 16 residues. Germline-derived CDR1 and CDR2 are SQVTM and ANQGSEA. CDR3 loop: CSVRNQMFRGDYGYTF. The CDR3 nucleotides read TGCAGCGTCCGCAACCAAATGTTTAGGGGTGACTATGGCTACACCTTC.

This clone was seen only a few times. The chain uses TRBV7-9 and TRBJ2-5; 9 positions agree with TRBD1. The trim removed 8 bases at V and 1 base at J, leaving 8 bases unmatched. Per the germline V gene, CDR1 is SEHNR and CDR2 is FQNEAQ (reference sequence). The CDR3 spans 15 residues. In DNA, the CDR3 is TGTGCCAGCCATCCACAGGGGGCCCCCCAAGAGACCCAGTACTTC. This codes for CASHPQGAPQETQYF.

This CDR3 reads CASSHPGQGRETQYF. The CDR3 nucleotides are TGCGCCAGCAGCCATCCCGGACAGGGCCGCGAGACCCAGTACTTC. This chain joins TRBV4-1 and TRBJ2-5; 8 bases are shared with TRBD1. The CDR3 runs to 15 residues. The V and J ends lost 3 bases and 5 bases, in that order; junction bases with no gene match: 8. The V gene's germline CDR1 is MGHRA and CDR2 YSYEKL.

This clone was seen only a few times. V gene TRBV11-2 combines with J gene TRBJ2-7; 12 nucleotides align to TRBD1. The CDR3 spans 14 residues. CDR1 SGHAT and CDR2 FQNNGV come from the germline V gene. The trim removed 4 bases at V and 11 bases at J, leaving 9 bases unmatched. CDR3 sequence: CASSYAGTGGLEYF. CDR3 in DNA: TGTGCCAGCAGCTACGCCGGGACAGGGGGCTTGGAGTACTTC.